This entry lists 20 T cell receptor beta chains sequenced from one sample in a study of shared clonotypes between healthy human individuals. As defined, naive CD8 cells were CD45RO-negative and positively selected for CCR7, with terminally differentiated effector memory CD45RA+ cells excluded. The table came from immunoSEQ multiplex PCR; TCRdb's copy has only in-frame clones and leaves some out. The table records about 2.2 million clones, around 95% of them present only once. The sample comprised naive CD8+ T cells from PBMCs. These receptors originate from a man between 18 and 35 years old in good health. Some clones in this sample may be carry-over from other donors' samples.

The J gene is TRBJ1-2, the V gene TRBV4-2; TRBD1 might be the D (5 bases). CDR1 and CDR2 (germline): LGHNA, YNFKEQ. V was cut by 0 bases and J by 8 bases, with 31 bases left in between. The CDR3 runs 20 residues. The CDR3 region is CASSQDFPDTHLSDFGGYTF. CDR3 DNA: TGTGCCAGCAGCCAAGATTTCCCGGACACCCATCTTTCGGACTTCGGGGGCTACACCTTC.

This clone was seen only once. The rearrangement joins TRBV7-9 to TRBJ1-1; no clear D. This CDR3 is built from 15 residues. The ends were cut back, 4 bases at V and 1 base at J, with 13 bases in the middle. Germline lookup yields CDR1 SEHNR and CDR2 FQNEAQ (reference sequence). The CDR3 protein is CASSYSGLSNTEAFF. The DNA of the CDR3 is TGTGCCAGCAGCTACTCAGGTTTGTCGAACACTGAAGCTTTCTTT.

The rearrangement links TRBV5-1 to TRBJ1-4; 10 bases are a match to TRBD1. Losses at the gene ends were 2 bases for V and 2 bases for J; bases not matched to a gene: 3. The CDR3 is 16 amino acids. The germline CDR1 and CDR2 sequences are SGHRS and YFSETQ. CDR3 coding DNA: TGCGCCAGCAGCTTAGGGACAGGGGCCACTAATGAAAAACTGTTTTTT. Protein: CASSLGTGATNEKLFF. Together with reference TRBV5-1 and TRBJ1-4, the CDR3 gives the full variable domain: KAGVTQTPRYLIKTRGQQVTLSCSPISGHRSVSWYQQTPGQGLQFLFEYFSETQRNKGNFPGRFSGRQFSNSRSEMNVSTLELGDSALYLCASSLGTGATNEKLFFGSGTQLSVL.

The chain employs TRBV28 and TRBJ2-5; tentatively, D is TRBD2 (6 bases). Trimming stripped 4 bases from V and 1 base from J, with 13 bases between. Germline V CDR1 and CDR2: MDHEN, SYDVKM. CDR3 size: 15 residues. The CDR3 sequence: CASSSPGLIQETQYF. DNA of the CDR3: TGTGCCAGCAGTTCTCCCGGACTAATCCAAGAGACCCAGTACTTC.

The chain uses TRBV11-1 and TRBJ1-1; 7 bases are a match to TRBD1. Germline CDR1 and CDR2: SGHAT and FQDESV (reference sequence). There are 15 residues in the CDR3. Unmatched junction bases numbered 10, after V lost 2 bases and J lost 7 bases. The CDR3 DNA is TGTGCCAGCAGCTTAACGGAGGGACAGCCCATTGAAGCTTTCTTT. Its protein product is CASSLTEGQPIEAFF.

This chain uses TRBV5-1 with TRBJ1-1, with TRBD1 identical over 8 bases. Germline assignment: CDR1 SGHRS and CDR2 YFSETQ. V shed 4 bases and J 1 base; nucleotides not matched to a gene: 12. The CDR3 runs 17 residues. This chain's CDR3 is CASSPGQGGYWNTEAFF. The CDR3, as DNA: TGCGCCAGCAGCCCAGGACAGGGCGGATATTGGAACACTGAAGCTTTCTTT.

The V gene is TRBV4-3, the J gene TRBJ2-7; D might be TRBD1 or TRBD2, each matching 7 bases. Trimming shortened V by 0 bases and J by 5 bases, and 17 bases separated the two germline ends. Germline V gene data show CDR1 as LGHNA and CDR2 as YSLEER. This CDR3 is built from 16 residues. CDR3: CASSQDFGEGAHEQYF. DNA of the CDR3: TGCGCCAGCAGCCAAGATTTTGGGGAGGGGGCCCACGAGCAGTACTTC.

The chain's CDR3 is CASSFSERTTYEQYF. CDR3 bases: TGTGCCAGCAGCTTTTCCGAGCGGACGACCTACGAGCAGTACTTC. The chain joins TRBV7-8 to TRBJ2-7; tentative D call: TRBD2 (5 bases). CDR1 and CDR2 (germline): SGHVS, FQNEAQ. The CDR3 is 15 residues long. The ends were cut back, 3 bases at V and 2 bases at J, with 14 bases in the middle.

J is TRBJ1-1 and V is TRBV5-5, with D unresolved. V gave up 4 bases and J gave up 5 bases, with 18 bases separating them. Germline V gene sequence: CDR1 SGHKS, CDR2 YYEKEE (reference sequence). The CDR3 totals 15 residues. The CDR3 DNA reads TGTGCCAGCAGCCGCGCCCAAACGGCCACAACTGAAGCTTTCTTT. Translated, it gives CASSRAQTATTEAFF.

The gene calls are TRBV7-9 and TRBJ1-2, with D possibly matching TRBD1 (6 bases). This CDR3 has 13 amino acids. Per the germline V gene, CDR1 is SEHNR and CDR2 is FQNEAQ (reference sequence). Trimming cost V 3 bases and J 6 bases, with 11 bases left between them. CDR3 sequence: CASSFNREDGYTF. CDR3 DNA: TGTGCCAGCAGCTTTAACAGGGAGGATGGCTACACCTTC.

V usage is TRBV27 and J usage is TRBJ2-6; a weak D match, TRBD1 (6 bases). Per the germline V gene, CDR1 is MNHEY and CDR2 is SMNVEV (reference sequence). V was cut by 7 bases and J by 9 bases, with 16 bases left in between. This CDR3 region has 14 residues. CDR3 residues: CASTWAGDINVLTF. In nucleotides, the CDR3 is TGTGCCAGCACGTGGGCAGGGGATATCAACGTCCTGACTTTC.

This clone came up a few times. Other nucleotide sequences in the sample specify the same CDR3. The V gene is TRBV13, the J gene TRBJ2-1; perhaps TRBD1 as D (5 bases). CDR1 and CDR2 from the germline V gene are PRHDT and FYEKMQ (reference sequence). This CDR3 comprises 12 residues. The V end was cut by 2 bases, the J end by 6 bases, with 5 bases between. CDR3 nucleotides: TGTGCCAGCAGCTTAAGGGGCAATGAGCAGTTCTTC. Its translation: CASSLRGNEQFF.

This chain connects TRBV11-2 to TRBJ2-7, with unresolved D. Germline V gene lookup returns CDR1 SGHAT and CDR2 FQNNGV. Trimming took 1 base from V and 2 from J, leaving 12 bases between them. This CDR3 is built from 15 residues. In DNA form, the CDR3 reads TGTGCCAGCAGCTTAGGATATGGCAGCGCCTACGAGCAGTACTTC. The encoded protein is CASSLGYGSAYEQYF.

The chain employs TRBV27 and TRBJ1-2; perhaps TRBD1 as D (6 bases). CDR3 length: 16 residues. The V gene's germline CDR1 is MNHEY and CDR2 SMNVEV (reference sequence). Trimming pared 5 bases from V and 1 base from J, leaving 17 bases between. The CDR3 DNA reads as TGTGCCAGCAGTGCGCAAGGGACAAGTTTTAACTATGGCTACACCTTC. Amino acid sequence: CASSAQGTSFNYGYTF.

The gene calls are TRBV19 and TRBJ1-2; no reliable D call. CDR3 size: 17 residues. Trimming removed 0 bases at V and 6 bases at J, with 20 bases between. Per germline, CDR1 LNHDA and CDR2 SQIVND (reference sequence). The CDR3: CASSIDWALFGVDGYTF. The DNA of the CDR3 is TGTGCCAGTAGTATAGATTGGGCCCTTTTCGGAGTGGATGGCTACACCTTC.

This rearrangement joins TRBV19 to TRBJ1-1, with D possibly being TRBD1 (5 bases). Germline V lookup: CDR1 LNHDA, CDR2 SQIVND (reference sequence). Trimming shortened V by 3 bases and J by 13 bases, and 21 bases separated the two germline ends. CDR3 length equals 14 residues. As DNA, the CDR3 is TGTGCCAGTAGTATTTCAGGTCCAGGGTCCGGGGGTTTCTTT. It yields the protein CASSISGPGSGGFF.

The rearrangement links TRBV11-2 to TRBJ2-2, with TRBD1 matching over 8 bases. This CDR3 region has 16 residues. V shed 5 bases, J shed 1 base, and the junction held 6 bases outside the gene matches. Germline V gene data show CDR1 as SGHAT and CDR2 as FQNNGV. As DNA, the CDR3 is TGTGCCAGCAGCGGAGACAGGGGAGTGAACACCGGGGAGCTGTTTTTT. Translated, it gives CASSGDRGVNTGELFF.

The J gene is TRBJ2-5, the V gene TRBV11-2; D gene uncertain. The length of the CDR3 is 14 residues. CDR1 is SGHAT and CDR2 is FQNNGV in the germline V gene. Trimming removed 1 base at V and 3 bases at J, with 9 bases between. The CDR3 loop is CASSLGPREETQYF. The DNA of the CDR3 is TGTGCCAGCAGCTTAGGTCCTAGGGAAGAGACCCAGTACTTC.

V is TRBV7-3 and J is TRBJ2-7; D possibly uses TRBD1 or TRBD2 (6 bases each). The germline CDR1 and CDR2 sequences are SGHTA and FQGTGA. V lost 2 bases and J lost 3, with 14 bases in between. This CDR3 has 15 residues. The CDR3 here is CASSLSGGTDYEQYF. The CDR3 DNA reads TGTGCCAGCAGCTTATCCGGGGGCACGGACTACGAGCAGTACTTC.

CDR3 DNA sequence: TGCAGCGTCGAGAATATAGGAGGCGAGCAGTACTTC. This codes for CSVENIGGEQYF. This chain connects TRBV29-1 to TRBJ2-7; possibly TRBD2 for D (5 bases). There are 12 residues in the CDR3. The germline gives CDR1 SQVTM, CDR2 ANQGSEA. Between the trimmed V and J ends, which lost 6 bases and 6 bases, there was a span of 15 bases.